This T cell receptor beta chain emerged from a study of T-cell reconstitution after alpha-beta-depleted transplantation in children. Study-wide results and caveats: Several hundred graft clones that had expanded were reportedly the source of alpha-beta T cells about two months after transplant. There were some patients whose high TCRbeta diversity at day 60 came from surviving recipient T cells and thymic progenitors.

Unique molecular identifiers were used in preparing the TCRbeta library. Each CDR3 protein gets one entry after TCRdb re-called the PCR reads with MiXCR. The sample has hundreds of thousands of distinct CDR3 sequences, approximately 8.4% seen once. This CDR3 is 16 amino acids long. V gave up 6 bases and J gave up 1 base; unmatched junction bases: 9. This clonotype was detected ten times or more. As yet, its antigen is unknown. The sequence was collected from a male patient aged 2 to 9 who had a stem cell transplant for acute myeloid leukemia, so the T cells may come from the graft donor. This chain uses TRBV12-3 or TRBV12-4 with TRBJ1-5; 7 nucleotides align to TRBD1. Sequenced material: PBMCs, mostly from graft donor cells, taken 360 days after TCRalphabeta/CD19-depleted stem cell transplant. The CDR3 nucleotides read TGTGCCAGCAGCAAAGCGAGACAGGGCAGCAATCAGCCCCAGCATTTT. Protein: CASSKARQGSNQPQHF.